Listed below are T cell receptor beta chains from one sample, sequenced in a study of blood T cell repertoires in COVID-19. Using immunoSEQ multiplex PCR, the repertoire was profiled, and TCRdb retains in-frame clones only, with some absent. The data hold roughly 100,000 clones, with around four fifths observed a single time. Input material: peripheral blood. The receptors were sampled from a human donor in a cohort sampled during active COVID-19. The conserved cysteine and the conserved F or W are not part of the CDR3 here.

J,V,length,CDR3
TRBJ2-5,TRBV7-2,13,ASSPSGGFQETQY
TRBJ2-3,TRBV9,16,ASSVVGSSGGGTDTQY
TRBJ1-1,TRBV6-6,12,ASIDRVGNTEAF
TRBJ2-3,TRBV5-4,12,ASSLARGTDTQY
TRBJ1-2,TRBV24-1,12,ATSDPPRSYGYT
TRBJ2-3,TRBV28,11,ASSLQGPDTQY
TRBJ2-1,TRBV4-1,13,ASSQLGLAYNEQF
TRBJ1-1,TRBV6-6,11,ASTEAVFTEAF
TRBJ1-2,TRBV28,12,ASRTGSTDYGYT
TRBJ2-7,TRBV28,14,ASSSYTLTGNHEQY
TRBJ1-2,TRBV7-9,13,ASSSDRGANYGYT
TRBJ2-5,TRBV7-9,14,ASSFTTGGGQETQY
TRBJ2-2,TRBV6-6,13,ATIEGGANTGELF
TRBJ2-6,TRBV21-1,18,ASSKWTSGGLLSGANVLT
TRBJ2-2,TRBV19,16,ASSTLKFGTGVTGELF
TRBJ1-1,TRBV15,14,ATTPGGQGGTTEAF
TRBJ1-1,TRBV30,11,AWSTRMNTEAF
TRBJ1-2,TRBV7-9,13,ASSLEGQASKGYT